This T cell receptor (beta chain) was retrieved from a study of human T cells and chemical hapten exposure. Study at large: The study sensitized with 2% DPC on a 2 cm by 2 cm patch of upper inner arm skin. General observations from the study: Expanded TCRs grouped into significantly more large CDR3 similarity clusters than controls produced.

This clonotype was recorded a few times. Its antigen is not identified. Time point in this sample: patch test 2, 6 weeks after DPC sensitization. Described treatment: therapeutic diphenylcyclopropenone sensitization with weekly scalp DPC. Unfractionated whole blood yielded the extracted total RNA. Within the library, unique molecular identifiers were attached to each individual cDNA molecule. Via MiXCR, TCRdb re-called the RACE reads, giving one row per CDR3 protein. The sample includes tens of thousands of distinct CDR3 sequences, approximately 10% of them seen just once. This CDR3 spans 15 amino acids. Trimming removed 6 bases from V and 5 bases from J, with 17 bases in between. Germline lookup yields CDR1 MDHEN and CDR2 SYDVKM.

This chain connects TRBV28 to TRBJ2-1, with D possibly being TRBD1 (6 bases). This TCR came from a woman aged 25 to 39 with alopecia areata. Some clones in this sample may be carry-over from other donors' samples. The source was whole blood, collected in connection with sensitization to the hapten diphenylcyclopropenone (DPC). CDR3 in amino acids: CASSSILDRNNEQFF. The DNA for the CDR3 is TGTGCCAGCAGCTCCATACTGGACAGAAACAATGAGCAGTTCTTC.